This entry lists 15 T cell receptor beta chains sequenced from one sample in a study of blood T cell repertoires in COVID-19. Data came from immunoSEQ multiplex PCR; TCRdb stores just in-frame clones and leaves some out. The profile shows about 210,000 clones, 65% to 90% of them singletons. Material for sequencing was peripheral blood. The receptors were sampled from a woman aged 70 to 79 with COVID-19, enrolled during active disease.

The chain employs TRBV14 and TRBJ1-1, with D perhaps matching TRBD1 (6 bases). V was shortened by 2 bases and J by 4 bases, with 20 bases between the two germline ends. The length of the CDR3 is 17 residues. The V gene's germline CDR1 is SGHDN and CDR2 FVKESK. For the CDR3, the DNA is TGTGCCAGCAGCCAACTGGGGACACCATTTTTTTCCACTGAAGCTTTCTTT. This translates into CASSQLGTPFFSTEAFF. Full variable domain (rest looked up from reference TRBV14 and TRBJ1-1): EAGVTQFPSHSVIEKGQTVTLRCDPISGHDNLYWYRRVMGKEIKFLLHFVKESKQDESGMPNNRFLAERTGGTYSTLKVQPAELEDSGVYFCASSQLGTPFFSTEAFFGQGTRLTVV.

The genes are TRBV6-1 and TRBJ1-5, with unresolved D. The CDR3 contains 13 residues. Deletions cut 2 bases from V and 6 bases from J, with 8 bases between. CDR1 and CDR2 (germline): MNHNS, SASEGT. CDR3 nucleotide sequence: TGTGCCAGCAGTGAATCCCAGTTTCAGCCCCAGCATTTT. It translates to CASSESQFQPQHF.

This clone has a handful of counts. The V gene is TRBV19, the J gene TRBJ2-7; 13 bases match TRBD2. Trimming cost V 5 bases and J 5 bases; bases outside gene matches: 6. Germline values: CDR1 LNHDA, CDR2 SQIVND (reference sequence). CDR3 size: 15 residues. CDR3 loop: CASSPGLAGANEQYF. For the CDR3, the DNA is TGTGCCAGTAGTCCTGGACTAGCGGGGGCTAACGAGCAGTACTTC.

CDR3 in amino acids: CASSPREGSYTEAFF. The CDR3 DNA reads TGTGCCAGCTCACCCCGGGAGGGATCTTACACTGAAGCTTTCTTT. The genes are TRBV2 and TRBJ1-1; unclear D gene. V shed 8 bases and J shed 3 bases, with 19 bases lying between them. This CDR3 comprises 15 residues. Germline CDR1 and CDR2: SNHLY and FYNNEI.

The CDR3 bases are TGTGCCATCAGTGAGTCGAGTAGCTATGGCTACACCTTC. Protein: CAISESSSYGYTF. This chain links TRBV10-3 with TRBJ1-2; D not resolved. Germline CDR1 is ENHRY and CDR2 is SYGVKD. Trimming took off 0 bases at V and 4 bases at J, with 6 bases between the two ends. This CDR3 has 13 residues.

This CDR3 reads CASSIVLDQPQHF. The CDR3 region has the DNA TGTGCCAGTAGTATAGTCCTCGATCAGCCCCAGCATTTT. V is TRBV19 and J is TRBJ1-5; D not certain. Germline assignment: CDR1 LNHDA and CDR2 SQIVND (reference sequence). The length of the CDR3 is 13 residues. Trimming pared 1 base from V and 5 bases from J, leaving 6 bases between.

This rearrangement joins TRBV6-2 or TRBV6-3 to TRBJ1-2; TRBD1 might be the D (5 bases). V was clipped by 0 bases and J by 8 bases, with 13 bases between them. Germline assignment: CDR1 MNHEY and CDR2 SVGEGT. The CDR3 is 14 residues long. CDR3 sequence: CASSYSNQGPGYTF. The CDR3, as DNA: TGTGCCAGCAGTTACTCTAACCAGGGTCCGGGCTACACCTTC.

The chain links TRBV5-6 to TRBJ1-4; D might be TRBD1 (6 bases). CDR3 length: 15 amino acids. V was cut by 1 base and J by 5 bases, with 12 bases left in between. CDR1 and CDR2 (germline): SGHDT, YYEEEE. The CDR3 region is CASSLSGQGNEKLFF. CDR3 nucleotide sequence: TGTGCCAGCAGCTTGAGCGGCCAGGGGAATGAAAAACTGTTTTTT.

The chain links TRBV6-5 to TRBJ2-7; TRBD2 agrees at 8 bases. The CDR3 runs 13 residues. The ends lost 5 bases at V and 3 bases at J; junction bases unmatched: 3. Per germline, CDR1 MNHEY and CDR2 SVGAGI. In DNA form, the CDR3 reads TGTGCCAGCAGTCGTAGCGGGGACTACGAGCAGTACTTC. This encodes CASSRSGDYEQYF.

The chain's CDR3 is CATSVAGSSYNEQFF. The DNA for the CDR3 is TGTGCCACCAGTGTAGCGGGGAGCTCCTACAATGAGCAGTTCTTC. The chain links TRBV24-1 to TRBJ2-1; TRBD2 matches at 8 bases. The CDR3 has 15 residues. Unmatched junction bases numbered 2, after V lost 5 bases and J lost 0 bases. CDR1 and CDR2 from the germline V gene are KGHDR and SFDVKD.

The V gene is TRBV6-5, the J gene TRBJ2-7; 10 nucleotides line up with TRBD1. The CDR3 is 15 amino acids. Trimming at V came to 2 bases and at J to 1 base, leaving 2 bases not matched to a gene. Germline CDR1 and CDR2: MNHEY and SVGAGI. CDR3 nucleotide sequence: TGTGCCAGCAGTTACAGACAGGGGGCATCCTACGAGCAGTACTTC. This encodes CASSYRQGASYEQYF.

V usage is TRBV5-1 and J usage is TRBJ1-1; 7 bases are shared with TRBD1. J lost 4 bases, V lost 2 bases, and 11 bases had no gene match. This CDR3 is 16 amino acids long. Germline V gene data show CDR1 as SGHRS and CDR2 as YFSETQ. DNA for the CDR3: TGCGCCAGCAGCTTTCAAAGGGGGCGTCCTATCACTGAAGCTTTCTTT. Amino acid sequence: CASSFQRGRPITEAFF.

This rearrangement joins TRBV19 to TRBJ2-1; TRBD1 might be the D (6 bases). The CDR3 extends over 15 amino acids. Between the trimmed V and J ends, which lost 5 bases and 4 bases, there was a span of 15 bases. Germline CDR1 and CDR2: LNHDA and SQIVND (reference sequence). CDR3 in amino acids: CASSLARGPYNEQFF. The CDR3 region has the DNA TGTGCCAGTAGTCTCGCCAGGGGCCCTTACAATGAGCAGTTCTTC.

This chain uses TRBV18 with TRBJ2-5, with 7 bases matching TRBD1. Germline CDR1 is KGHSH and CDR2 is LQKENI. This CDR3 has 15 amino acids. J gave up 2 bases and V 4 bases, and 7 bases lay outside the gene matches. CDR3 sequence: CASSQDRVFQETQYF. Here the CDR3 DNA reads TGTGCCAGCTCACAAGACAGGGTTTTTCAAGAGACCCAGTACTTC.

The V call is TRBV19, the J call TRBJ1-1, with 7 positions matching TRBD1. Germline V CDR1 and CDR2: LNHDA, SQIVND (reference sequence). Trimming cost V 5 bases and J 7 bases; bases outside gene matches: 10. This CDR3 has 14 amino acids. CDR3 DNA sequence: TGTGCCAGTAGTCTTCACAGGGGATCAGATGAAGCTTTCTTT. Translation gives CASSLHRGSDEAFF.